This T cell receptor (beta chain) came from a study of T cells in Graves' hyperthyroidism and ophthalmopathy. CDR1 and CDR2 from the germline V gene are SNHLY and FYNNEI. Trimming took 3 bases from V and 8 from J, leaving 11 bases between them. The CDR3 contains 14 residues. Amplified regions were TCR beta CDR3 sequences from RNA transcripts. First-round RT-PCR with HTBI primers amplified the TCR CDR3 region. TCRdb re-called the multiplex PCR reads with MiXCR, one entry per CDR3 protein. Of approximately 300,000 distinct CDR3 sequences listed, about a sixth were seen once; the top ten hold 55% to 60%. PBMCs were derived from 10 ml fresh peripheral blood. This clonotype was seen repeatedly, ten times or more.

The rearrangement joins TRBV2 to TRBJ1-6; D uncertain. Sequenced: blood. This clonotype was sampled from a woman between 55 and 75 years old with Graves' ophthalmopathy. The CDR3 protein is CASSERWADSPLHF. CDR3 sequence (DNA): TGTGCCAGCAGTGAGAGGTGGGCCGATTCACCCCTCCACTTT.